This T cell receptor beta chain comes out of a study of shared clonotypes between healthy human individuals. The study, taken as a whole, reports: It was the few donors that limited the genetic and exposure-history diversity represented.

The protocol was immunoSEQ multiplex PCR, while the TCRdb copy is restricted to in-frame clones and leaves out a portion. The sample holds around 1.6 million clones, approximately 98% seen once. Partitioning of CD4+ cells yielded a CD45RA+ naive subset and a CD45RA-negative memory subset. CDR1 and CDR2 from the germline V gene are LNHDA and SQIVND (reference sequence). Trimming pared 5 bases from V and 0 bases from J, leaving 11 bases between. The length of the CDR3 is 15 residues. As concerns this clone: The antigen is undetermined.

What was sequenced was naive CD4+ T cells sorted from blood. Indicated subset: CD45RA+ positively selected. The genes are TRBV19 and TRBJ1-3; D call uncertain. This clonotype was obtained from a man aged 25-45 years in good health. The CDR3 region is CASSRAGYSGNTIYF. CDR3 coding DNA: TGTGCCAGTAGTCGAGCTGGGTACTCTGGAAACACCATATATTTT.